Listed below are T cell receptor beta chains from one sample, sequenced in a study of T cells after yellow fever vaccination. TCRdb recomputed calls from the 5' RACE reads with MiXCR, one row per CDR3 protein. The data contain about 47,000 distinct CDR3 sequences, about 7.4% of them singletons. Specimen: CD8+ T cells sorted from PBMCs, collected less than 16 days after the first yellow fever vaccination. All receptors derive from a man aged 18 to 29 who received the YFV17D yellow fever vaccine. Both conserved end residues are part of each CDR3. Each record gives: V gene, J gene, clone size, CDR3 protein. Rows may omit the clone size; those that give it use once, few, many or a size class.

>TRBV4-3|TRBJ2-1|many
CASSQELGGYEQFF
>TRBV6-2/TRBV6-3|TRBJ2-1|many
CASSPSMSSYNEQFF
>TRBV29-1|TRBJ2-1|many
CSVQGGTLETYNEQFF
>TRBV6-1|TRBJ1-1|many
CASSLSGTGRNTEAFF
>TRBV15|TRBJ2-6|few
CATSSGANVLTF
>TRBV15|TRBJ1-5|many
CATSRASNQPQHF
>TRBV14|TRBJ2-2|.
CASSQERWRELFF
>TRBV20-1|TRBJ2-3|many
CSARAPSGHTDTQYF
>TRBV4-1|TRBJ2-1|many
CASSQDGTANNEQFF
>TRBV12-3/TRBV12-4|TRBJ2-7|many
CASSLVSAGTGEQYF
>TRBV29-1|TRBJ2-7|many
CSVEPRDRPYEQYF
>TRBV4-1|TRBJ2-3|many
CASSLEGLADYTQYF
>TRBV5-1|TRBJ1-6|many
CASRKSTDYNSPLHF
>TRBV14|TRBJ2-7|many
CASSQVETGITEQYF
>TRBV12-3/TRBV12-4|TRBJ2-3|few
CASSRSGGTDTQYF
>TRBV6-1|TRBJ1-1|many
CASSEGQGPTEAFF
>TRBV5-5|TRBJ2-3|many
CASSLEAGGWTDTQYF
>TRBV6-5|TRBJ1-1|many
CASSYKPGPGGTEAFF
>TRBV2|TRBJ1-1|many
CASSEGQGIVTEAFF
>TRBV13|TRBJ2-5|many
CASSPRGASGAQYF
>TRBV11-2|TRBJ2-1|few
CASSPHDEQFF
>TRBV27|TRBJ2-3|many
CASRNLEYGTVYTDTQYF
>TRBV20-1|TRBJ1-2|few
CSARVDWGYTF
>TRBV4-1|TRBJ2-1|medium-sized
CASSQERGGYDEQFF
>TRBV12-3/TRBV12-4|TRBJ1-1|many
CASSSALTGGFWGNTEAFF
>TRBV6-1|TRBJ1-1|many
CASSASSGLTEAFF
>TRBV4-1|TRBJ2-7|many
CASSYDRSYEQYF
>TRBV12-3/TRBV12-4|TRBJ1-2|few
CASSPGGGHGYTF
>TRBV11-2|TRBJ2-2|.
CASSGTSGWTGELFF
>TRBV3-1|TRBJ2-3|many
CASSRSSGERATQYF
>TRBV5-1|TRBJ2-1|many
CASSFSTPYNEQFF
>TRBV6-4|TRBJ1-2|few
CASSPGTGDYGYTF
>TRBV5-1|TRBJ2-1|many
CASSLPLEGMMDEQFF
>TRBV4-1|TRBJ2-4|many
CASSHENIQYF
>TRBV4-1|TRBJ1-1|many
CASSQDLTAMNTEAFF
>TRBV12-3/TRBV12-4|TRBJ1-1|many
CASSYRVTEAFF
>TRBV7-8|TRBJ2-7|many
CASSLDPGTDLEQYF
>TRBV4-3|TRBJ2-3|many
CASSLGGAPINTQYF
>TRBV29-1|TRBJ2-5|many
CSGGPTSTAEETQYF
>TRBV4-1|TRBJ2-3|many
CASSHGGQDTDTQYF
>TRBV20-1|TRBJ2-3|many
CSARDRRGKTDTQYF
>TRBV5-1|TRBJ2-7|many
CASSLVPQHSYEQYF
>TRBV4-1|TRBJ2-5|many
CASSQVSGQQETQYF
>TRBV6-2/TRBV6-3|TRBJ2-2|many
CASSQGGPRSGGELFF
>TRBV6-5|TRBJ2-7|many
CASSYRDTAEQYF
>TRBV7-3|TRBJ1-1|many
CASSLYGNTEAFF
>TRBV27|TRBJ2-5|many
CASSLSVAGADQYF
>TRBV18|TRBJ2-3|many
CASSPTSATTTDTQYF
>TRBV5-1|TRBJ1-1|few
CASSFRDRGMNTEAFF
>TRBV14|TRBJ1-1|many
CASSLGGTGWGTEAFF
>TRBV9|TRBJ2-2|many
CASSESGGPAGELFF
>TRBV29-1|TRBJ2-7|many
CSVEDGQGTYEQYF
>TRBV29-1|TRBJ2-4|few
CSVEPGYGNIQYF
>TRBV29-1|TRBJ1-2|many
CSVEDPGTGDYGYTF
>TRBV15|TRBJ2-4|.
CATSRDRNGHRAKNIQYF
>TRBV7-3|TRBJ2-2|many
CASSITSSNTGELFF
>TRBV20-1|TRBJ2-1|many
CSASGRGPYNEQFF
>TRBV11-2|TRBJ1-1|many
CASSFKGRVEAFF
>TRBV6-1|TRBJ2-1|many
CASSRKGFDYNEQFF